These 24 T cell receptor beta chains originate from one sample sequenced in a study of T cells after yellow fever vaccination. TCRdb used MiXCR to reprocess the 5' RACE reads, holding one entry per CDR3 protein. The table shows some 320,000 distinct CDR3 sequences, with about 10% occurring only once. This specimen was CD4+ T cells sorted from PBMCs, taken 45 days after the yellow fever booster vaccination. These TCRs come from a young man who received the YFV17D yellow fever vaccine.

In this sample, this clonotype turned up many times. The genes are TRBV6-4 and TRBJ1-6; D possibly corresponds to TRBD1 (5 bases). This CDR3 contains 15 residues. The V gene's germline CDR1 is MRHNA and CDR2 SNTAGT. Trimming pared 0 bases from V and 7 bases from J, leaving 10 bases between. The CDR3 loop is CASSDSAGMNSPLHF. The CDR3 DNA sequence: TGTGCCAGCAGTGACTCGGCAGGGATGAATTCACCCCTCCACTTT.

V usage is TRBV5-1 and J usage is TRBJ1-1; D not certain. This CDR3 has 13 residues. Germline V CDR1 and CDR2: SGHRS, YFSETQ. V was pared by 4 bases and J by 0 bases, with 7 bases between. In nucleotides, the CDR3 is TGCGCCAGCAGCGCGACTGTGAACACTGAAGCTTTCTTT. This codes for CASSATVNTEAFF.

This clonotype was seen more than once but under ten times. The CDR3 coding sequence is TGTGCCAGCAGCGCCTCGACAGAGGGGCTCGAGCAGTACTTC. This sequence encodes CASSASTEGLEQYF. The V and J genes are TRBV21-1 and TRBJ2-7; TRBD1 is the table's D call, not checked against the DNA. TRBV21-1 is a pseudogene. The CDR3 is 14 residues long.

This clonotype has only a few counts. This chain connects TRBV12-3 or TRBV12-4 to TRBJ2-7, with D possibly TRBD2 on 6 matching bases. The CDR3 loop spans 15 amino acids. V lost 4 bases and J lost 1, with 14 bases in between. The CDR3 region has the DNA TGTGCCAGCAGTTACGGGCCCGGAGGGTCCTACGAGCAGTACTTC. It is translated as CASSYGPGGSYEQYF.

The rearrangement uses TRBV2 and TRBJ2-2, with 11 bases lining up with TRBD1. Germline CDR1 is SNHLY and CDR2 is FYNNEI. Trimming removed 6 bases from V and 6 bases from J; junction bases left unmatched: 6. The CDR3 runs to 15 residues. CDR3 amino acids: CASSGRDRGAGELFF. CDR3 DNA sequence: TGTGCCAGCAGCGGACGGGACAGGGGGGCCGGGGAGCTGTTTTTT.

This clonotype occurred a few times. CDR3 protein: CASSAIPGQGSNEQFF. In DNA form, the CDR3 reads TGTGCCAGCAGTGCGATCCCGGGACAGGGATCCAATGAGCAGTTCTTC. The chain carries TRBV25-1 and TRBJ2-1; 9 nucleotides line up with TRBD1. Unmatched junction bases numbered 10, after V lost 4 bases and J lost 6 bases. This CDR3 comprises 16 residues. Germline CDR1 and CDR2: MGHDK and SYGVNS.

CDR3 loop: CASSSYNGYTF. CDR3 DNA: TGTGCCAGCAGCTCCTACAATGGCTACACCTTC. The V call is TRBV7-9, the J call TRBJ1-2, with unresolved D. CDR1 and CDR2 from the germline V gene are SEHNR and FQNEAQ (reference sequence). The CDR3 length is 11 residues. V was trimmed by 4 bases and J by 6 bases, leaving 6 bases between them.

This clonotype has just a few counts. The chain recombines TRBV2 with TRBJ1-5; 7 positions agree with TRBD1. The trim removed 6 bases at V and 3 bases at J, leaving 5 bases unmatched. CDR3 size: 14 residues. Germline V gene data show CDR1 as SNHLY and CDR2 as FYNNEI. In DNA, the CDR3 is TGTGCCAGCAGGTCGGGACAGTACAATCAGCCCCAGCATTTT. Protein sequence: CASRSGQYNQPQHF.

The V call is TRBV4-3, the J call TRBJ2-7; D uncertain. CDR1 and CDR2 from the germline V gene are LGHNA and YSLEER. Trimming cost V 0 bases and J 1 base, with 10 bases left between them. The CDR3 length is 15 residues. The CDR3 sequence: CASSQDKGSSYEQYF. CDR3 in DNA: TGCGCCAGCAGCCAAGATAAAGGTTCTTCCTACGAGCAGTACTTC.

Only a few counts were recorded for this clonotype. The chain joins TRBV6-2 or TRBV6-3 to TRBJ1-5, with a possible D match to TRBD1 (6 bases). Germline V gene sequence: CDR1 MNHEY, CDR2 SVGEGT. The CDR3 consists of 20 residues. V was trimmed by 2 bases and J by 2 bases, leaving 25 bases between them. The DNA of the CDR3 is TGTGCCAGCAGTTACGTGCGGCTGCCGGGGGCGACTACCGGCAATCAGCCCCAGCATTTT. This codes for CASSYVRLPGATTGNQPQHF.

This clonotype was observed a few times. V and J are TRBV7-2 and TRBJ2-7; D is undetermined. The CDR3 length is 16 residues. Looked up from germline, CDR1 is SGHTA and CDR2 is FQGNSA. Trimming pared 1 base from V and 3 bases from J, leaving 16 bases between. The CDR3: CASSLVSALGYYEQYV. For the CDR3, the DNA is TGTGCCAGCAGCTTAGTTAGTGCCCTGGGCTACTACGAGCAGTACGTC.

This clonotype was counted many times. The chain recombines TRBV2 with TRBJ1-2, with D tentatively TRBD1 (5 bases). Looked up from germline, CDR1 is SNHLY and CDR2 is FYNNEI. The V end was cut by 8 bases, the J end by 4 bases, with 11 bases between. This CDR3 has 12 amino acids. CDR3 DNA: TGTGCCAGCTCGGGGGGATCCTATGGCTACACCTTC. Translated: CASSGGSYGYTF.

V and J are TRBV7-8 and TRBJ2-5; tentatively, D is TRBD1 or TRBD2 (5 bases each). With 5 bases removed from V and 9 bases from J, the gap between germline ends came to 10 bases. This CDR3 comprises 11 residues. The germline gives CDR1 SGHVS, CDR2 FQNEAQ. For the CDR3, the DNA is TGTGCCAGCAGCGGGGGTGGGGCCCAGTACTTC. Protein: CASSGGGAQYF.

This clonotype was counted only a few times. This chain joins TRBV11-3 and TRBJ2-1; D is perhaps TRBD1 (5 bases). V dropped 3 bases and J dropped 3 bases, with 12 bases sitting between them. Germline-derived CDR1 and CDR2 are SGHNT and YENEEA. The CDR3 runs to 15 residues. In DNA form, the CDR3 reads TGTGCCAGCAGCTTTGGACATTCTTACTACAATGAGCAGTTCTTC. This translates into CASSFGHSYYNEQFF.

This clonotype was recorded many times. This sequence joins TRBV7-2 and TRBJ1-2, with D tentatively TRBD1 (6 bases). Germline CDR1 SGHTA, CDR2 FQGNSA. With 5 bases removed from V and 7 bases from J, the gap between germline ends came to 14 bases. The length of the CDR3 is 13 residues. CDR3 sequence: CASSRQASAGYTF. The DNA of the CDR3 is TGTGCCAGCAGCAGACAGGCCAGTGCTGGCTACACCTTC. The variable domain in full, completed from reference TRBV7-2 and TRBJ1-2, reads GAGVSQSPSNKVTEKGKDVELRCDPISGHTALYWYRQSLGQGLEFLIYFQGNSAPDKSGLPSDRFSAERTGGSVSTLTIQRTQQEDSAVYLCASSRQASAGYTFGSGTRLTVV.

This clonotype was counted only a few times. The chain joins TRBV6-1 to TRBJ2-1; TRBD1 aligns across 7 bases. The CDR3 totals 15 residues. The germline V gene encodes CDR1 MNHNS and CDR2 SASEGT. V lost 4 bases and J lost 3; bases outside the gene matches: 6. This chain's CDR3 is CASSGGGNLYNEQFF. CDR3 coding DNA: TGTGCCAGCAGTGGAGGGGGCAATCTCTACAATGAGCAGTTCTTC.

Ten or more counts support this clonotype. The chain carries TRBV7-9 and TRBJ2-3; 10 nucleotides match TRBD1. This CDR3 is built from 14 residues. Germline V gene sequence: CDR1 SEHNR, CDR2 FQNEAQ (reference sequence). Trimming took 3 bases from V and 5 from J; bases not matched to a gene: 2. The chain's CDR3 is CASSFRTGGDTQYF. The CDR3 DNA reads TGTGCCAGCAGCTTCCGGACAGGGGGAGATACGCAGTATTTT.

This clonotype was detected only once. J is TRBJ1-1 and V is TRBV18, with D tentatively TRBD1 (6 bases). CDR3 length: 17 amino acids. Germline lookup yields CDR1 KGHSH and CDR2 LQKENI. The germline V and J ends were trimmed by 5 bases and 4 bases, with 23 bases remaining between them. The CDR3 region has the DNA TGTGCCAGCTCATCCCGCCGTCCGGACGGGGGCGGCACTGAAGCTTTCTTT. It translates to CASSSRRPDGGGTEAFF. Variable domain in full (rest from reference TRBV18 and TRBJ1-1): NAGVMQNPRHLVRRRGQEARLRCSPMKGHSHVYWYRQLPEEGLKFMVYLQKENIIDESGMPKERFSAEFPKEGPSILRIQQVVRGDSAAYFCASSSRRPDGGGTEAFFGQGTRLTVV.

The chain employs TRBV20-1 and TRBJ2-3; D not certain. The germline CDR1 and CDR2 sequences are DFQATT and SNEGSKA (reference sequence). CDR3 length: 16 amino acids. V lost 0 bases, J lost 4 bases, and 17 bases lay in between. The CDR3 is CSARDTGEGWADTQYF. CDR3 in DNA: TGCAGTGCTAGAGATACGGGCGAAGGGTGGGCAGATACGCAGTATTTT.

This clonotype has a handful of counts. CDR3 protein: CASSYRQAGELFF. The CDR3 DNA sequence: TGTGCCAGCAGCTACCGACAGGCCGGGGAGCTGTTTTTT. J is TRBJ2-2 and V is TRBV7-2; possible D gene TRBD1, 6 bases. The CDR3 length is 13 residues. Between the trimmed V and J ends, which lost 4 bases and 6 bases, there was a span of 9 bases. The germline V gene encodes CDR1 SGHTA and CDR2 FQGNSA.

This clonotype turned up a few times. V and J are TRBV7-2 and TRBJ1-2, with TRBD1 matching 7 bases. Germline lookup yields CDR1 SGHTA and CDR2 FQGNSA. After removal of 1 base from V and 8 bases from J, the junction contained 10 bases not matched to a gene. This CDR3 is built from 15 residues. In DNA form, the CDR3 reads TGTGCCAGCAGCTTAGTCCTATTACAGGGGTTCGGCTACACCTTC. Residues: CASSLVLLQGFGYTF. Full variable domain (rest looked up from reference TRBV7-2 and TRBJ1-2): GAGVSQSPSNKVTEKGKDVELRCDPISGHTALYWYRQSLGQGLEFLIYFQGNSAPDKSGLPSDRFSAERTGGSVSTLTIQRTQQEDSAVYLCASSLVLLQGFGYTFGSGTRLTVV.

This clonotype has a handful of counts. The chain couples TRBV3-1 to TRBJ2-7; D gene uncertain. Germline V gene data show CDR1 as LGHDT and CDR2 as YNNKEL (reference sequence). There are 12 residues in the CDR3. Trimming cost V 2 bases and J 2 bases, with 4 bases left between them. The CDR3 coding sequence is TGTGCCAGCAGCCAATATGCCTACGAGCAGTACTTC. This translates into CASSQYAYEQYF.

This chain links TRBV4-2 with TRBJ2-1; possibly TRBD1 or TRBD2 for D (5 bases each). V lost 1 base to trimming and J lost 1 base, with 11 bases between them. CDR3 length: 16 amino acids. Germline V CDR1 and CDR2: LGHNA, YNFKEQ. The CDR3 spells CASSQGGVGSYNEQFF. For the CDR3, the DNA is TGTGCCAGCAGCCAAGGAGGGGTCGGATCCTACAATGAGCAGTTCTTC.

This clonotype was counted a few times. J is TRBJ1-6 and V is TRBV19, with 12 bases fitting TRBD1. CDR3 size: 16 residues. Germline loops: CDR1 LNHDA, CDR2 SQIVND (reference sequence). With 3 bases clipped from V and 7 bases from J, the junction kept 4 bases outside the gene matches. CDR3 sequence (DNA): TGTGCCAGTAGTATTGGGACAGGGGGCAGGAATTCACCCCTCCACTTT. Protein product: CASSIGTGGRNSPLHF. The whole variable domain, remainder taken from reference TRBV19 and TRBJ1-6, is DGGITQSPKYLFRKEGQNVTLSCEQNLNHDAMYWYRQDPGQGLRLIYYSQIVNDFQKGDIAEGYSVSREKKESFPLTVTSAQKNPTAFYLCASSIGTGGRNSPLHFGNGTRLTVT.